One sample yielded the 7 T cell receptor beta chains listed below, sequenced in a study of PD-1 blockade in classical Hodgkin lymphoma. Each patient's relapse followed autologous stem cell transplantation, and brentuximab vedotin exposure varied. Profiled with immunoSEQ multiplex PCR; TCRdb holds only in-frame clones, not every one. The sample has roughly 81,000 clones; approximately 91% are singletons. The sample consisted of peripheral blood mononuclear cells (PBMCs), taken before the second cycle of nivolumab. The receptors derive from a human donor with classical Hodgkin lymphoma.

The CDR3 region has the DNA TGTGCCAGCACTCCCGGGACTAGCGGGAGAACTCTTCAAGAGACCCAGTACTTC. This gives the protein CASTPGTSGRTLQETQYF. This sequence joins TRBV10-3 and TRBJ2-5; 14 bases line up with TRBD2. The CDR3 is 18 amino acids. After removal of 10 bases from V and 2 bases from J, the junction contained 15 bases not matched to a gene. CDR1 and CDR2 (germline): ENHRY, SYGVKD.

The rearrangement uses TRBV27 and TRBJ1-1; D ambiguous. This CDR3 region has 15 residues. V was clipped by 1 base and J by 2 bases, with 11 bases between them. From germline, CDR1 is MNHEY and CDR2 SMNVEV (reference sequence). CDR3 sequence reads: CASSLYAGGNTEAFF. In DNA form, the CDR3 reads TGTGCCAGCAGTTTATACGCAGGTGGAAACACTGAAGCTTTCTTT.

The V and J genes are TRBV19 and TRBJ2-3; D gene ambiguous. Per germline, CDR1 LNHDA and CDR2 SQIVND (reference sequence). This CDR3 is built from 15 residues. Trimming removed 1 base from V and 2 bases from J, with 10 bases in between. The CDR3 DNA follows: TGTGCCAGTAGTATAGTGGCCACAACCACAGATACGCAGTATTTT. This sequence encodes CASSIVATTTDTQYF.

This rearrangement joins TRBV9 to TRBJ2-5; D may be TRBD1 or TRBD2 (5 bases each). V was pared by 4 bases and J by 3 bases, with 16 bases between. Germline CDR1 and CDR2: SGDLS and YYNGEE. The CDR3 length is 15 residues. The CDR3 sequence: CASSRRGRVEETQYF. The CDR3 DNA reads TGTGCCAGCAGCCGTCGGGGCAGGGTGGAAGAGACCCAGTACTTC.

The chain couples TRBV25-1 to TRBJ2-4; a possible D gene is TRBD2 (6 bases). The CDR3 consists of 15 residues. V lost 4 bases and J lost 1, with 11 bases in between. The germline gives CDR1 MGHDK, CDR2 SYGVNS. This CDR3 is CASSVEGPAKNIQYF. The CDR3 region has the DNA TGTGCCAGCAGTGTGGAGGGCCCGGCCAAAAACATTCAGTACTTC.

This chain joins TRBV19 and TRBJ1-5; D possibly corresponds to TRBD1 (5 bases). V lost 3 bases and J lost 7, with 10 bases in between. This CDR3 has 13 amino acids. From germline, CDR1 is LNHDA and CDR2 SQIVND (reference sequence). The CDR3 protein is CASSIRVDQPQHF. For the CDR3, the DNA is TGTGCCAGTAGTATCAGGGTTGACCAGCCCCAGCATTTT.

This clone was seen once. The chain uses TRBV12-5 and TRBJ2-3; D perhaps matches TRBD2 (6 bases). In germline, CDR1 is LGHNT, CDR2 FRNRAP. There are 16 residues in the CDR3. V lost 0 bases and J 6 bases, leaving 16 bases between the germline ends. The CDR3 loop is CASGLVLAGRLDTQYF. CDR3 sequence (DNA): TGTGCTAGTGGTTTGGTACTAGCAGGACGCTTGGATACGCAGTATTTT. The variable domain in full, completed from reference TRBV12-5 and TRBJ2-3, reads DARVTQTPRHKVTEMGQEVTMRCQPILGHNTVFWYRQTMMQGLELLAYFRNRAPLDDSGMPKDRFSAEMPDATLATLKIQPSEPRDSAVYFCASGLVLAGRLDTQYFGPGTRLTVL.